A single sample gave rise to the 5 T cell receptor beta chains below, sequenced in a study of blood T cell repertoires in COVID-19. Using immunoSEQ multiplex PCR, the repertoire was profiled, and TCRdb retains in-frame clones only, with some absent. This sample has almost 500,000 clones, with more than 85% found just once. The sequencing sample was made of PBMCs or T cells enriched from blood (not recorded which). The receptors stem from a woman aged 55-70 years who had recovered from COVID-19.

This clone was recorded only once. Within the sample, other DNA sequences also encode this same CDR3. The rearrangement uses TRBV5-1 and TRBJ1-2; D possibly corresponds to TRBD1 (5 bases). The CDR3 loop spans 13 amino acids. Per germline, CDR1 SGHRS and CDR2 YFSETQ. The V end was cut by 4 bases, the J end by 4 bases, with 11 bases between. The CDR3, as DNA: TGCGCCAGCAGCCCCGCGGGGGGCTATGGCTACACCTTC. The encoded protein is CASSPAGGYGYTF.

This chain links TRBV5-1 with TRBJ2-1; D is unresolved. V lost 5 bases, J lost 0 bases, and 9 bases lay in between. Germline values: CDR1 SGHRS, CDR2 YFSETQ. The CDR3 has 14 residues. CDR3 loop: CASRVGDSYNEQFF. The CDR3 DNA reads as TGCGCCAGCAGGGTAGGAGACTCCTACAATGAGCAGTTCTTC.

V and J are TRBV5-1 and TRBJ1-1; tentatively, D is TRBD1 (6 bases). V was trimmed by 4 bases and J by 3 bases, leaving 16 bases between them. The CDR3 loop spans 15 amino acids. CDR1 is SGHRS, CDR2 YFSETQ, per germline. CDR3 sequence reads: CASSPRRQVDTEAFF. DNA of the CDR3: TGCGCCAGCAGCCCACGACGACAGGTGGACACTGAAGCTTTCTTT. The variable domain in full, with the rest retrieved from reference TRBV5-1 and TRBJ1-1, is KAGVTQTPRYLIKTRGQQVTLSCSPISGHRSVSWYQQTPGQGLQFLFEYFSETQRNKGNFPGRFSGRQFSNSRSEMNVSTLELGDSALYLCASSPRRQVDTEAFFGQGTRLTVV.

V usage is TRBV5-4 and J usage is TRBJ1-6; weak D call: TRBD1 (6 bases). Per germline, CDR1 SGHNT and CDR2 YYREEE (reference sequence). Trimming shortened V by 0 bases and J by 9 bases, and 13 bases separated the two germline ends. The CDR3 has 15 amino acids. CDR3 in DNA: TGTGCCAGCAGCTTGGCCGGGGGGGCGGGTTCACCCCTCCACTTT. Protein sequence: CASSLAGGAGSPLHF.

The chain combines TRBV7-6 with TRBJ2-2; D is perhaps TRBD2 (5 bases). V lost 0 bases and J lost 7, with 18 bases in between. The CDR3 runs 17 residues. Germline CDR1 is SGHVS and CDR2 is FNYEAQ. The CDR3 is CASSLANTGVAIGELFF. As DNA, the CDR3 is TGTGCCAGCAGCTTAGCGAATACCGGGGTAGCGATCGGGGAGCTGTTTTTT.